This is a list of T cell receptor beta chains from one sample in a study of patients and donors after allogeneic stem cell transplantation. From the RT-PCR reads, TCRdb called clonotypes with MiXCR, one entry per CDR3 protein. This sample has hundreds of thousands of distinct CDR3 sequences; roughly 16% occur once, and the top ten carry about 7%. The sequenced sample consisted of blood, either unsorted or a sorted T cell fraction (not recorded which). Receptor source: a human donor who was either an allogeneic HSCT recipient or a stem cell or donor lymphocyte infusion donor (not recorded which). It is not recorded whose cells these are; they may come from a transplant donor. The CDR3 runs from the conserved cysteine through the conserved F or W. A D gene is named only where the DNA matches it firmly. Not all rows give a size; the values are once, few, many and, for expanded clones, a class.

TRBV6-4,NA,TRBJ2-3,TRBD2,TGTGCCAGCAGTGAAACCAGGCTAGCGGGTGGGAGCACAGATACGCAGTATTTT,CASSETRLAGGSTDTQYF
TRBV24-1,few,TRBJ2-7,TRBD1,TGTGCCACCGCGGAGGACAGGGGCTACGAGCAGTACTTC,CATAEDRGYEQYF
TRBV10-3,few,TRBJ2-2,TRBD1,TGTGCCATCAGGAAGGGACAGGGGAACACCGGGGAGCTGTTTTTT,CAIRKGQGNTGELFF
TRBV29-1,NA,TRBJ2-5,NA,TGCAGCGTTGGGAGGAGCCAAGAGACCCAGTACTTC,CSVGRSQETQYF
TRBV11-3,NA,TRBJ1-1,NA,TGTGCCAGCAGTCAACCTATGGGGGGTGGCACTGAAGCTTTCTTT,CASSQPMGGGTEAFF
TRBV12-3/TRBV12-4,many,TRBJ2-2,NA,TGTGCCAGCAGTTTAAGGGTCTGGAGCGGGGAGCTGTTTTTT,CASSLRVWSGELFF
TRBV21-1,NA,TRBJ2-1,NA,TGTGCCAGCAGCAAAGAAAAAGAGGGAAGTGATGAGCAGTTCTTC,CASSKEKEGSDEQFF
TRBV12-3/TRBV12-4,many,TRBJ1-5,NA,TGTGCCAGCAGTTATGGGGTTCAGCCCCAGCATTTT,CASSYGVQPQHF
TRBV6-2/TRBV6-3,few,TRBJ2-2,NA,TGTGCCAGCAGTTACTCGATTGAACTAGCCGGGGAGCTGTTTTTT,CASSYSIELAGELFF
TRBV7-3,few,TRBJ1-6,NA,TGTGCCAGCAGCTTCTCCTATAATTCACCCCTCCACTTT,CASSFSYNSPLHF
TRBV2,few,TRBJ1-1,TRBD1,TGTGCCAGCAGGGGGAAGGGGGCGCAGACTGAAGCTTTCTTT,CASRGKGAQTEAFF
TRBV11-3,once,TRBJ2-1,TRBD2,TGTGCCAGCAGCTTAGAACTAGCGGGGGCCAGCAATGAGCAGTTCTTC,CASSLELAGASNEQFF
TRBV6-2/TRBV6-3,NA,TRBJ1-2,NA,TGTGCCAGCAGTTATCCGAGTCTGGGTAGGCCGAGACAACGTAACTATGGCTACACCTTC,CASSYPSLGRPRQRNYGYTF
TRBV3-1,NA,TRBJ1-2,TRBD1,TGTGCCAGCAGCCAACGACAGGGCGACTATGGCTACACCTTC,CASSQRQGDYGYTF
TRBV6-5,few,TRBJ2-7,NA,TGTGCCAGCAGTTACCCCGGACGGGAGCAGTACTTC,CASSYPGREQYF
TRBV19,NA,TRBJ2-3,NA,TGTGCCAGTAGTATAAGGACACCCGCGCATACGCAGTATTTT,CASSIRTPAHTQYF
TRBV5-1,NA,TRBJ2-1,TRBD1,TGCGCCAGCAGCTTGGACAGGGGCTCCAATGAGCAGTTCTTC,CASSLDRGSNEQFF
TRBV10-3,NA,TRBJ1-1,NA,TGTGCCATCAGCCAGCTCAGGCAGGGCTACACTGAAGCTTTCTTT,CAISQLRQGYTEAFF
TRBV9,once,TRBJ2-3,NA,TGTGCCAGCAGCGTAGAGACCCACTGGACAGATACGCAGTATTTT,CASSVETHWTDTQYF
TRBV29-1,few,TRBJ1-5,TRBD1,TGCAGCGCCTGGGACAGGGGCAATCAGCCCCAGCATTTT,CSAWDRGNQPQHF
TRBV12-3/TRBV12-4,many,TRBJ1-3,NA,TGTGCCAGCAGTGACCTTTGGGGGGCGCCGGGAAACACCATATATTTT,CASSDLWGAPGNTIYF
TRBV12-3/TRBV12-4,many,TRBJ2-7,NA,TGTGCCAGCAGCCCAACTCCCTCCTACGAGCAGTACTTC,CASSPTPSYEQYF
TRBV10-3,NA,TRBJ2-2,TRBD2,TGTGCCATCAATAGTCTAGCGGGAGCCGGGGAGCTGTTTTTT,CAINSLAGAGELFF
TRBV5-1,many,TRBJ2-2,TRBD2,TGCGCCAGCTCCCCGGGACTAGCGGGACCCAACACCGGGGAGCTGTTTTTT,CASSPGLAGPNTGELFF
TRBV7-9,NA,TRBJ2-5,TRBD2,TGTGCCAGCAGCCTTCCTACGGGACTAGCGTTTGAGGAGACCCAGTACTTC,CASSLPTGLAFEETQYF
TRBV5-6,few,TRBJ2-4,TRBD1,TGTGCCAGCAGCCCCCGGACAGGGTACATTCAGTACTTC,CASSPRTGYIQYF
TRBV6-1,NA,TRBJ1-5,TRBD1,TGTGCCAGCAGGCGATCCGGGACAGATAATCAGCCCCAGCATTTT,CASRRSGTDNQPQHF
TRBV5-4,once,TRBJ2-1,TRBD2,TGTGCCAGCAGCTGGAGGGGAGGGGACTTCGGGGCCACTGAGCAGTTCTTC,CASSWRGGDFGATEQFF
TRBV6-1,NA,TRBJ2-7,NA,TGTGCCAGCAGCCGACATCCTGAATCGGGCGAGCAGTACTTC,CASSRHPESGEQYF
TRBV7-9,few,TRBJ1-2,TRBD1,TGTGCCAGCAGCGTCCCGGGACAGGTCTACACCTTC,CASSVPGQVYTF
TRBV12-3/TRBV12-4,few,TRBJ1-2,NA,TGTGCCAGCAGTTTTGGTGCCTATGGGTATGGCTACACCTTC,CASSFGAYGYGYTF
TRBV12-3/TRBV12-4,many,TRBJ2-1,NA,TGTGCCAGCAGTTCCCCTCCCGGACACCTCTACAATGAGCAGTTCTTC,CASSSPPGHLYNEQFF
TRBV4-3,few,TRBJ1-3,TRBD1,TGCGCCAGCAGCCATGACAGGGGGTCTGGAAACACCATATATTTT,CASSHDRGSGNTIYF
TRBV9,NA,TRBJ2-2,TRBD1,TGTGCCAGCAGCGTAGGTCAGGGGGCGCGTGTCACCGGGGAGCTGTTTTTT,CASSVGQGARVTGELFF
TRBV7-9,few,TRBJ1-1,NA,TGTGCCAGCAGCTTAGGGGCGGGAGTGAACACTGAAGCTTTCTTT,CASSLGAGVNTEAFF
TRBV24-1,medium-sized,TRBJ2-3,TRBD2,TGTGCCACCAGTGATAAGGGACTAGCGAGGAGCACAGATACGCAGTATTTT,CATSDKGLARSTDTQYF
TRBV5-1,few,TRBJ1-1,NA,TGCGCCAGCAGCTTACTTGGCTATAGGTGGATGAACACTGAAGCTTTCTTT,CASSLLGYRWMNTEAFF
TRBV12-3/TRBV12-4,many,TRBJ2-3,NA,TGTGCCAGCAGTTTACAGGACTTCACAGATACGCAGTATTTT,CASSLQDFTDTQYF
TRBV30,NA,TRBJ2-3,TRBD2,TGTGCCTGGAGTTGGAGGGGAGGGGATACGCAGTATTTT,CAWSWRGGDTQYF
TRBV2,NA,TRBJ2-7,NA,TGTGCCAGCAGTGAAGCGTGGAGGGAGCAGTACTTC,CASSEAWREQYF
TRBV2,NA,TRBJ2-7,NA,TGTGCCAGCAGGGCCGGATGGCCGAGCTCCTACGAGCAGTACTTC,CASRAGWPSSYEQYF
TRBV7-8,NA,TRBJ2-2,NA,TGTGCCAGCAGCTTAGGTCCCGGGACTCTCGGGGAGCTGTTTTTT,CASSLGPGTLGELFF
TRBV6-1,few,TRBJ1-5,NA,TGTGCCAGCAGCCCCAGGCGATTAGGGGGCAATCAGCCCCAGCATTTT,CASSPRRLGGNQPQHF
TRBV10-2,NA,TRBJ1-5,NA,TGCGCCAGCAGTGAGTCGACTCAGTACAATCAGCCCCAGCATTTT,CASSESTQYNQPQHF
TRBV5-1,few,TRBJ2-2,NA,TGCGCCAGCAGCACGGACATGAACACCGGGGAGCTGTTTTTT,CASSTDMNTGELFF
TRBV20-1,few,TRBJ1-2,TRBD1,TGCAGTGCTGGCAACAGGGGAGGCTATGGCTACACCTTC,CSAGNRGGYGYTF
TRBV7-2,few,TRBJ2-7,NA,TGTGCCAGCAGCCCACAGTGGCCCCACTACGAGCAGTACTTC,CASSPQWPHYEQYF
TRBV3-1,few,TRBJ2-7,NA,TGTGCCAGCAGCCATCACAGGGTAACCTACGAGCAGTACTTC,CASSHHRVTYEQYF
TRBV7-8,NA,TRBJ1-5,NA,TGTGCCAGCAGCTCACTGGGCGGGGGCCAGCCCCAGCATTTT,CASSSLGGGQPQHF
TRBV5-1,NA,TRBJ2-7,TRBD1,TGCGCCAGCGCACTAACAGGGGGCGCGGAGTACGAGCAGTACTTC,CASALTGGAEYEQYF
TRBV12-3/TRBV12-4,NA,TRBJ1-2,NA,TGTGCCAGCAGTTTTGGGGAATCTAGCTATGGCTACACCTTC,CASSFGESSYGYTF
TRBV6-5,few,TRBJ1-5,NA,TGTGCCAGCAGTTACTCCGTCCTCCAGCCCCAGCATTTT,CASSYSVLQPQHF
TRBV7-2,NA,TRBJ1-6,NA,TGTGCCAGCAGCTTGTCCAGGGTCTCTTCACCCCTCCACTTT,CASSLSRVSSPLHF
TRBV28,NA,TRBJ1-1,TRBD1,TGTGCCAGCGGGACAGTGAACACTGAAGCTTTCTTT,CASGTVNTEAFF
TRBV20-1,few,TRBJ1-2,NA,TGCAGTGGGCCTAACTATGGCTACACCTTC,CSGPNYGYTF